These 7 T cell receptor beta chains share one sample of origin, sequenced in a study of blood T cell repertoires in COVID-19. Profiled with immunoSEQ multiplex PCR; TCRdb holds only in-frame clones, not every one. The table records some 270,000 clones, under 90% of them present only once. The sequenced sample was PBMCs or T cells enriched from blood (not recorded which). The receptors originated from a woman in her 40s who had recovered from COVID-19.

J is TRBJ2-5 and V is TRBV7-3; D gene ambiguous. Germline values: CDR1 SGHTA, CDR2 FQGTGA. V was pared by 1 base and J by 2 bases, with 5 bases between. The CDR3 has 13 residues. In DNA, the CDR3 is TGTGCCAGCAGCTTAAGTAGACAAGAGACCCAGTACTTC. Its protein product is CASSLSRQETQYF. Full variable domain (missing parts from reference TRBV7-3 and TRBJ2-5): GAGVSQTPSNKVTEKGKYVELRCDPISGHTALYWYRQSLGQGPEFLIYFQGTGAADDSGLPNDRFFAVRPEGSVSTLKIQRTERGDSAVYLCASSLSRQETQYFGPGTRLLVL.

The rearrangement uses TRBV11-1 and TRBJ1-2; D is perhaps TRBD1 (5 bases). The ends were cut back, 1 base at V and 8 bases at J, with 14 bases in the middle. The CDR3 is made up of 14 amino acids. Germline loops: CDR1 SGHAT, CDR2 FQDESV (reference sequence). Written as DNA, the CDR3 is TGTGCCAGCAGCTTAGGGAGGGGTGCGTCCGGCTACACCTTC. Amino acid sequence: CASSLGRGASGYTF.

The CDR3 protein is CASSESVLNTEAFF. CDR3 sequence (DNA): TGTGCCAGCAGTGAATCAGTTTTGAACACTGAAGCTTTCTTT. V is TRBV6-1 and J is TRBJ1-1; D gene unclear. The CDR3 extends over 14 amino acids. The ends were cut back, 2 bases at V and 0 bases at J, with 7 bases in the middle. Germline V gene lookup returns CDR1 MNHNS and CDR2 SASEGT.

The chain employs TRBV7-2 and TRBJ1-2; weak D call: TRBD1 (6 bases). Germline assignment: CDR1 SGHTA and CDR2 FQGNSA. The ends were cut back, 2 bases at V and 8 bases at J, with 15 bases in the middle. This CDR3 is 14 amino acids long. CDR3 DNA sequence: TGTGCCAGCAGCTTATCCCGGGACAAGGCGGGCTACACCTTC. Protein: CASSLSRDKAGYTF. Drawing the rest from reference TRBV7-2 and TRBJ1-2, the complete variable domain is GAGVSQSPSNKVTEKGKDVELRCDPISGHTALYWYRQSLGQGLEFLIYFQGNSAPDKSGLPSDRFSAERTGGSVSTLTIQRTQQEDSAVYLCASSLSRDKAGYTFGSGTRLTVV.

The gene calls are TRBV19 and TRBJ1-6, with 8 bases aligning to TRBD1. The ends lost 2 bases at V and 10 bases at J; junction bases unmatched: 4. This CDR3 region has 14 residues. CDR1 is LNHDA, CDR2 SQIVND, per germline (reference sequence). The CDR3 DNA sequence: TGTGCCAGTAGTATATGGGACAGGCACTCACCCCTCCACTTT. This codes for CASSIWDRHSPLHF.

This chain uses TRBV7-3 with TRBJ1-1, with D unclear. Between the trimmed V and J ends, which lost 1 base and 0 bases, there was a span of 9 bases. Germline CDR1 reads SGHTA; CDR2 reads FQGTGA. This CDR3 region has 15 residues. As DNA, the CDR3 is TGTGCCAGCAGCTTAAGGGCAGGCGTGAACACTGAAGCTTTCTTT. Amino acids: CASSLRAGVNTEAFF.

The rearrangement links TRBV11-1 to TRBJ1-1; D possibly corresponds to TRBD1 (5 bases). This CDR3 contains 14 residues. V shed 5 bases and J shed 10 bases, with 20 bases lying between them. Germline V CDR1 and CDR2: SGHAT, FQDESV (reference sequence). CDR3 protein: CASSVRGGAGGAFF. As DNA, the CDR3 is TGTGCCAGCAGCGTTCGTGGAGGAGCCGGGGGAGCTTTCTTT. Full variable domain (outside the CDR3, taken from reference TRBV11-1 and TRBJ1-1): EAEVAQSPRYKITEKSQAVAFWCDPISGHATLYWYRQILGQGPELLVQFQDESVVDDSQLPKDRFSAERLKGVDSTLKIQPAELGDSAMYLCASSVRGGAGGAFFGQGTRLTVV.